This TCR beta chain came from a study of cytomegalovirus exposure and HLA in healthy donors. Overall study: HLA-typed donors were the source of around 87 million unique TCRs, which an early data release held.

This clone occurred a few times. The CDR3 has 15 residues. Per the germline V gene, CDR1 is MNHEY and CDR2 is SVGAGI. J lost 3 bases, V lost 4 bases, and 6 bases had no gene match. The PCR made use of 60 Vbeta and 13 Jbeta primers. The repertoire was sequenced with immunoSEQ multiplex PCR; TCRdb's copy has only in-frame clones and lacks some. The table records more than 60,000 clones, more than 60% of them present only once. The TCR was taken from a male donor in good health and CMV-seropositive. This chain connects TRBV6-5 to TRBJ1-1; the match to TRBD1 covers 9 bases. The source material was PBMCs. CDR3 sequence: CASSSYRGPYTEAFF. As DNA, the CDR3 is TGTGCCAGCAGTTCGTACAGGGGGCCCTACACTGAAGCTTTCTTT.